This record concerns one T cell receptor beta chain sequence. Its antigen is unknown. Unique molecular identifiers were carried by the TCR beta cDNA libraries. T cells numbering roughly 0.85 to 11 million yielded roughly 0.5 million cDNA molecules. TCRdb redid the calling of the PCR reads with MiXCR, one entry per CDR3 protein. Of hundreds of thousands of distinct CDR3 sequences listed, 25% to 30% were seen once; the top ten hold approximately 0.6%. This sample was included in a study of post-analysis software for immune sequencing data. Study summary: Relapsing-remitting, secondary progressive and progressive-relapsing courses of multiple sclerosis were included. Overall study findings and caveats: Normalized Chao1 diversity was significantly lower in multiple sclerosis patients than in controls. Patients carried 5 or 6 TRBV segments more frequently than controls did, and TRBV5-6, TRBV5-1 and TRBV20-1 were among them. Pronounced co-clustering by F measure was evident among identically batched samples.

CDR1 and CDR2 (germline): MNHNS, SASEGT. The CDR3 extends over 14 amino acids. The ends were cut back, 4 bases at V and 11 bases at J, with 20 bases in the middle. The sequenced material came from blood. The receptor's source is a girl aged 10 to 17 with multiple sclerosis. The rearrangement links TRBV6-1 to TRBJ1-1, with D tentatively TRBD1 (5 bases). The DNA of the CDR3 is TGTGCCAGCAGTGGCTGGGACGCCGCCCTACGGGCTTTCTTT. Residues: CASSGWDAALRAFF.